The rows below give T cell receptor beta chains drawn from one sample of a study of blood T cell repertoires in COVID-19. Some clones are missing from TCRdb's copy, which holds only in-frame ones; the method was immunoSEQ multiplex PCR. The table has roughly 260,000 clones, about 88% seen once. The sequencing input was peripheral blood. These TCRs come from a woman in her thirties or forties who had recovered from COVID-19. The CDR3 runs from the conserved cysteine through the conserved F or W. The D gene is left open where the match is weak. The size field is filled for only some rows; it gives once, few, many or a size class.

cdr3_nt | cdr3_aa | j_call | v_call | clone_size | d_call
TGTGCCAGCAGCGCCCAGGACAGCTCCTACAATGAGCAGTTCTTC | CASSAQDSSYNEQFF | TRBJ2-1 | TRBV7-3 | once | .
TGCAGCGTTGAAGAGGTAGCCGGGGATACGCAGTATTTT | CSVEEVAGDTQYF | TRBJ2-3 | TRBV29-1 | . | .
TGCAGCGTTAGGGCTAGCGGGACCACAGATACGCAGTATTTT | CSVRASGTTDTQYF | TRBJ2-3 | TRBV29-1 | . | TRBD2
TGTGCCAGCAGCTTGGTACTAGCCAGCACAGATACGCAGTATTTT | CASSLVLASTDTQYF | TRBJ2-3 | TRBV5-5 | . | .
TGCGCCAGCAGCCAAGAGGGCGGGGGGGCCGGCAAAAACATTCAGTACTTC | CASSQEGGGAGKNIQYF | TRBJ2-4 | TRBV4-3 | . | TRBD2
TGTGCCACCAGTGACCCCGCTACTAGCGGGGGTACAGATACGCAGTATTTT | CATSDPATSGGTDTQYF | TRBJ2-3 | TRBV24-1 | . | TRBD2
TGTGCCAGCAGTACACGCCCCGGGACAGACTACGAGCAGTACTTC | CASSTRPGTDYEQYF | TRBJ2-7 | TRBV6-5 | few | TRBD1
TGTGCCAGCAGCGTAGGAGGGACTAGCGGGAGAGGCGCCGGGGAGCTGTTTTTT | CASSVGGTSGRGAGELFF | TRBJ2-2 | TRBV9 | once | TRBD2
TGTGCCAGCAGTTCAACAGGGTCAGGAGAAGCTTTCTTT | CASSSTGSGEAFF | TRBJ1-1 | TRBV27 | . | .
TGTGCCAGCAGCCGAAAAATGCGTGGACAGAGCTACAATGAGCAGTTCTTC | CASSRKMRGQSYNEQFF | TRBJ2-1 | TRBV3-1/TRBV3-2 | . | .
TGTGCCAGCAGCCAAGATGGAGCTAGCGGTCTGGAGGAGCAGTACTTC | CASSQDGASGLEEQYF | TRBJ2-7 | TRBV4-2 | . | TRBD2
TGTGCCAGCAGTCGCCTGGGGGTATCTGGAGGGACTGAAGCTTTCTTT | CASSRLGVSGGTEAFF | TRBJ1-1 | TRBV27 | . | .
TGCGCCAGCAGCTTGGATGTAGCGGGGGACCAAGAGACCCAGTACTTC | CASSLDVAGDQETQYF | TRBJ2-5 | TRBV5-1 | once | TRBD2
TGCGCCAGCAGCTTGGGATTTTTGGACAATAATGAAAAACTGTTTTTT | CASSLGFLDNNEKLFF | TRBJ1-4 | TRBV5-1 | . | .
TGCAGCGTTGTCCTAGCGGGGGGTCCTAATACGCAGTATTTT | CSVVLAGGPNTQYF | TRBJ2-3 | TRBV29-1 | . | TRBD2
TGTGCCAGCAGCCCCGGACAGGGCCTTGAAGCTTTCTTT | CASSPGQGLEAFF | TRBJ1-1 | TRBV7-2 | once | TRBD1
TGTGCCAGCAGTGTGAGCAGGACTAGCGGACCCAATGAGCAGTTCTTC | CASSVSRTSGPNEQFF | TRBJ2-1 | TRBV6-4 | few | TRBD2
TGTGCCACCAGTGGGGCCAGGCGGGGGATTTTTACCTACGAGCAGTACTTC | CATSGARRGIFTYEQYF | TRBJ2-7 | TRBV24-1 | . | TRBD2
TGTGCCAGCAGTAGCAGGGGAGTTTCTCGCTACACCTTC | CASSSRGVSRYTF | TRBJ1-2 | TRBV28 | . | .
TGCGCCAAAGGGGTCGGGCACACCATATATTTT | CAKGVGHTIYF | TRBJ1-3 | TRBV10-1 | . | .
TGTGCCAGCAGACCTACAGGGCCTCATGGCTACACCTTC | CASRPTGPHGYTF | TRBJ1-2 | TRBV6-5 | . | .
TGTGCCAGCTCACCCAGTAACTATGGCTACACCTTC | CASSPSNYGYTF | TRBJ1-2 | TRBV18 | . | .
TGTGCCAGCTCACCATCTCGGGGGAACTATGGCTACACCTTC | CASSPSRGNYGYTF | TRBJ1-2 | TRBV18 | few | .
TGTGCCAGCAGTAGCCGACAGGGGGGAAACTATGGCTACACCTTC | CASSSRQGGNYGYTF | TRBJ1-2 | TRBV6-6 | . | TRBD1
TGCAGCGCTATGACTAGCGGGAGCGCCGGATCCTACAATGAGCAGTTCTTC | CSAMTSGSAGSYNEQFF | TRBJ2-1 | TRBV29-1 | . | TRBD2
TGTGCCAGCAGCGTCGCGGGCTGGCCAGATACGCAGTATTTT | CASSVAGWPDTQYF | TRBJ2-3 | TRBV9 | . | .
TGTGCCAGCAGGGCAGGGGGCTATGGCTACACCTTC | CASRAGGYGYTF | TRBJ1-2 | TRBV28 | few | TRBD1
TGTGCCAGCAGCCAACACTGGGTCGAGGCAACTAATGAAAAACTGTTTTTT | CASSQHWVEATNEKLFF | TRBJ1-4 | TRBV7-9 | . | .
TGTGCCTGGAGTCCGGGGGAGCATAGCAATCAGCCCCAGCATTTT | CAWSPGEHSNQPQHF | TRBJ1-5 | TRBV30 | . | .
TGTGCCAGCAGCCAACCAATAGCTACGGGAGGGGTGTTTCGACGGCAGTTCTTC | CASSQPIATGGVFRRQFF | TRBJ2-1 | TRBV3-1/TRBV3-2 | once | TRBD2
TGTGCCAGCAGCCAAGTAGGGGAATCCTATAATTCACCCCTCCACTTT | CASSQVGESYNSPLHF | TRBJ1-6 | TRBV4-2 | . | .
TGTGCCAGCAGTTACTCCCGGGAGATACCCCACTACGAGCAGTACTTC | CASSYSREIPHYEQYF | TRBJ2-7 | TRBV6-5 | . | .
TGTGCCAGCAGCCCAGCTGGGGGCCTGAGCTCCTACAATGAGCAGTTCTTC | CASSPAGGLSSYNEQFF | TRBJ2-1 | TRBV3-1/TRBV3-2 | once | .
TGCGCCAGCAGCCCGCAGGGCTCCGGGGAGCTGTTTTTT | CASSPQGSGELFF | TRBJ2-2 | TRBV4-1 | . | .
TGTGCCAGCAGCTTAGCGGGGACAGAGCAGTTCTTC | CASSLAGTEQFF | TRBJ2-1 | TRBV7-9 | . | .
TGTGCCAGTAGCGAGACAGGGGTGGAGACCCAGTACTTC | CASSETGVETQYF | TRBJ2-5 | TRBV19 | . | TRBD1
TGCGCCAGCAGCTCTGGTACAGGGGAGAATTCACCCCTCCACTTT | CASSSGTGENSPLHF | TRBJ1-6 | TRBV5-1 | . | TRBD1
TGCGCCAGCAGCGGACTAGCGGGAGGGGGCACCGGGGAGCTGTTTTTT | CASSGLAGGGTGELFF | TRBJ2-2 | TRBV5-1 | . | TRBD2
TGTGCCAGCTCACCAAGACCTGTGACAGGTTACTACTCTGGAAACACCATATATTTT | CASSPRPVTGYYSGNTIYF | TRBJ1-3 | TRBV18 | . | .
TGTGCCGCCATGGAAAGCGGGGGGGTCTACTATGAGCAGTTCTTC | CAAMESGGVYYEQFF | TRBJ2-1 | TRBV2 | . | TRBD2
TGCAGCGTTGTAGTGGACACGGGTGGAGGGGGCTACACCTTC | CSVVVDTGGGGYTF | TRBJ1-2 | TRBV29-1 | . | .
TGTGCCAGCTCACCAAGCACAGGGGCCGGGAACACCATATATTTT | CASSPSTGAGNTIYF | TRBJ1-3 | TRBV18 | . | TRBD1
TGCAGTGCTAGTACCAGCGGGGGGCCCACCCGGAATGAGCAGTTCTTC | CSASTSGGPTRNEQFF | TRBJ2-1 | TRBV20-1 | . | TRBD2
TGTGCCAGCAGCTTCGGGACAGGGACGGATACGCAGTATTTT | CASSFGTGTDTQYF | TRBJ2-3 | TRBV2 | . | TRBD1
TGTGCCAGCAAAATGACAGACCCTAGGGTCGAGCAGTACTTC | CASKMTDPRVEQYF | TRBJ2-7 | TRBV2 | . | .
TGTGCCAGCAGTTACTTCAGGTCCCGGGACAGCTTGAACACTGAAGCTTTCTTT | CASSYFRSRDSLNTEAFF | TRBJ1-1 | TRBV6-2/TRBV6-3 | . | TRBD1
TGCGCCAGCAGCCCAGGACTTACATCCTACGAGCAGTACTTC | CASSPGLTSYEQYF | TRBJ2-7 | TRBV5-1 | once | .
TGTGCCAGTAGTCCACTAGCGCTCTCCTACGAGCAGTACTTC | CASSPLALSYEQYF | TRBJ2-7 | TRBV19 | once | TRBD2
TGTGCCAGCAGCTTACTCGGTCTCAGGAATCAGCCCCAGCATTTT | CASSLLGLRNQPQHF | TRBJ1-5 | TRBV11-2 | . | .
TGTGCCACCAGCCAGACAGGGAATTCAAAAAACATTCAGTACTTC | CATSQTGNSKNIQYF | TRBJ2-4 | TRBV15 | . | TRBD1
TGTGCCAGCAGCAAACAGGGGGTGGAAGGCTACACCTTC | CASSKQGVEGYTF | TRBJ1-2 | TRBV5-4 | . | TRBD1
TGTGCCAGTAGTATTGACAGGGGCGCCTATGGCTACACCTTC | CASSIDRGAYGYTF | TRBJ1-2 | TRBV19 | . | TRBD1